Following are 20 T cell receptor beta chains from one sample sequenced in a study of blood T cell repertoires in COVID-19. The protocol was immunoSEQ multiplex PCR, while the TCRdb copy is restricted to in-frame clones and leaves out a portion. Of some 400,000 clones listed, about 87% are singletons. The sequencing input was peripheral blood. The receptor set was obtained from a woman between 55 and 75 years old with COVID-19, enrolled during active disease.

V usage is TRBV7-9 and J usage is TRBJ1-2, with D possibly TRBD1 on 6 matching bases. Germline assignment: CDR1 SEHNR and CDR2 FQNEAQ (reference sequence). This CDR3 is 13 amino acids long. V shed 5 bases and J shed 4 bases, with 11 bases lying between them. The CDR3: CASSPDSPYGYTF. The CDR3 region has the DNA TGTGCCAGCAGCCCGGACAGCCCCTATGGCTACACCTTC.

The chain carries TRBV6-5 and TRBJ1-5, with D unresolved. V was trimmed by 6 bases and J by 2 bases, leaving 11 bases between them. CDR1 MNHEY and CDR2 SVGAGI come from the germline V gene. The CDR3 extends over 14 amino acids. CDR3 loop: CASSAQVGNQPQHF. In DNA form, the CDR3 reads TGTGCCAGCAGCGCGCAGGTCGGCAATCAGCCCCAGCATTTT.

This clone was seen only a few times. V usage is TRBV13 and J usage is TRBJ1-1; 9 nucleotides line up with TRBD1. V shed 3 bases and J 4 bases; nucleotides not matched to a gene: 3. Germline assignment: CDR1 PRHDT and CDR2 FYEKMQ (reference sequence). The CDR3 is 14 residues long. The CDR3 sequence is CASSFRQGGTEAFF. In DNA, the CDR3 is TGTGCCAGCAGCTTCAGACAGGGGGGCACTGAAGCTTTCTTT.

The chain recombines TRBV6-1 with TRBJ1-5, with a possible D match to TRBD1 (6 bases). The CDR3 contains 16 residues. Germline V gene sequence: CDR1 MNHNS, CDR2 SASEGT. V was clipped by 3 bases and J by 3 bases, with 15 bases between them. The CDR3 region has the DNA TGTGCCAGCAGTGAGCGGAGGACAGCTTTCAATCAGCCCCAGCATTTT. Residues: CASSERRTAFNQPQHF.

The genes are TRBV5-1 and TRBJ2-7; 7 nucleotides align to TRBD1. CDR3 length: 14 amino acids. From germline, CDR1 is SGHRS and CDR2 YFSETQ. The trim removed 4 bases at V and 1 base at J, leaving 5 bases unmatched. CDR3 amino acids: CASSRGQISYEQYF. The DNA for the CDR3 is TGCGCCAGCAGCCGGGGACAGATTTCCTACGAGCAGTACTTC.

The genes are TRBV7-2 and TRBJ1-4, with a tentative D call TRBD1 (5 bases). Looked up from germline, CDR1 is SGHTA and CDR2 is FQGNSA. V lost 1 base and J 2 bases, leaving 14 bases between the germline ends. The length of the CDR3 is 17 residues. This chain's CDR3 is CASSLGGVGLTNEKLFF. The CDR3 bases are TGTGCCAGCAGCTTAGGCGGTGTGGGGCTGACTAATGAAAAACTGTTTTTT.

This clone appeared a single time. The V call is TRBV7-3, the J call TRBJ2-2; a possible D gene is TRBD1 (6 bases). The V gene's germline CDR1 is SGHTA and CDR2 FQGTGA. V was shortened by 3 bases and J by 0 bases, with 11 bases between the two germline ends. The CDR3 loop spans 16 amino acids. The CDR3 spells CASSFTGHSNTGELFF. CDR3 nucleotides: TGTGCCAGCAGCTTTACAGGGCACTCGAACACCGGGGAGCTGTTTTTT.

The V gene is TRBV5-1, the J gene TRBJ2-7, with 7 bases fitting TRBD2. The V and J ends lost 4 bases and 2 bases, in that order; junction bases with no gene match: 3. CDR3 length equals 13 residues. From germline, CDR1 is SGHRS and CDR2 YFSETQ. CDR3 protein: CASSPLAAYEQYF. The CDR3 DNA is TGCGCCAGCAGCCCTCTAGCGGCCTACGAGCAGTACTTC.

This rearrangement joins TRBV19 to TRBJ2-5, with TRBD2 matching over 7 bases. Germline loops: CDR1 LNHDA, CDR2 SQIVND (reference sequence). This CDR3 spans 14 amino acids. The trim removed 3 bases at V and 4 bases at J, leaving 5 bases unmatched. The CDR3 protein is CASSMSSGRETQYF. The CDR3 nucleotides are TGTGCCAGTAGTATGTCTAGCGGACGAGAGACCCAGTACTTC.

DNA for the CDR3: TGTGCCACGGACGGGGGAGTTGAAGCTTTCTTT. Translation: CATDGGVEAFF. This chain links TRBV28 with TRBJ1-1; weak D call: TRBD1 (5 bases). V dropped 10 bases and J dropped 7 bases, with 13 bases sitting between them. The germline CDR1 and CDR2 sequences are MDHEN and SYDVKM. The CDR3 spans 11 residues.

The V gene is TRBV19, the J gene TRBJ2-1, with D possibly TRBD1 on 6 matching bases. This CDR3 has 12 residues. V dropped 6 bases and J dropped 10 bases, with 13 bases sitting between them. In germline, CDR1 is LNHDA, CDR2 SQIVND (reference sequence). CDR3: CASSLQGFEQFF. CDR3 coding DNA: TGTGCCAGTAGCCTACAGGGATTCGAGCAGTTCTTC.

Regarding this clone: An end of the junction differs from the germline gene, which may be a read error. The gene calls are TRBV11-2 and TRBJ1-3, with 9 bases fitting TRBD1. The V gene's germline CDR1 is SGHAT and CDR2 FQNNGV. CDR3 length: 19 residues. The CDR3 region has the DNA TGTGCCAGCAGCGTAGAGAGGGGCTACGGGACAGGGCGCGGAAACACCATATATTTT. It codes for CASSVERGYGTGRGNTIYF.

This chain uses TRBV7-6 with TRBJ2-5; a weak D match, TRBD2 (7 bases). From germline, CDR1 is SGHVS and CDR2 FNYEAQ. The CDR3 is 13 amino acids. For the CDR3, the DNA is TGTGCGACCTCCCCGGGGGGCGAGGAGACCCAGTACTTC. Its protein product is CATSPGGEETQYF.

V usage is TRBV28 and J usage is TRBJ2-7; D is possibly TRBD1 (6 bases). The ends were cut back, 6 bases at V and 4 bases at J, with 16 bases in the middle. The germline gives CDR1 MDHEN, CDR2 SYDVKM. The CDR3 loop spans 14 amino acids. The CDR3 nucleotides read TGTGCCAGCAGAGAAACCCGTCAGGGGTACGAGCAGTACTTC. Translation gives CASRETRQGYEQYF.

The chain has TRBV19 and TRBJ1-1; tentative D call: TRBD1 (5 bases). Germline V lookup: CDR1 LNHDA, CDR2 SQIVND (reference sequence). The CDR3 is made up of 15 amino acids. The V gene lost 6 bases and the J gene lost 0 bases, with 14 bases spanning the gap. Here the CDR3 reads CASSTPGRVNTEAFF. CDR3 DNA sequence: TGTGCCAGTAGCACCCCCGGCAGGGTGAACACTGAAGCTTTCTTT.

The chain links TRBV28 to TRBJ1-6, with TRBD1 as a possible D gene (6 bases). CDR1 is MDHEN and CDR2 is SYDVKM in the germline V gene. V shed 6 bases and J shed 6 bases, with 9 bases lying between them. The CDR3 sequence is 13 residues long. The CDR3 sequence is CASRPDSNSPLHF. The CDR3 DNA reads TGTGCCAGCAGGCCGGACAGTAATTCACCCCTCCACTTT.

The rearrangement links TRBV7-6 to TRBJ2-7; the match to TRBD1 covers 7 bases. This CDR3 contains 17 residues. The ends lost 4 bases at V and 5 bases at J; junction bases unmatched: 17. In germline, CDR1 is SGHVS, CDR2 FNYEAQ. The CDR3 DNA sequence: TGTGCCAGCAGCTCCTCCTTTAGAGGGGGCGATTCCGACGAGCAGTACTTC. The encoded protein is CASSSSFRGGDSDEQYF.

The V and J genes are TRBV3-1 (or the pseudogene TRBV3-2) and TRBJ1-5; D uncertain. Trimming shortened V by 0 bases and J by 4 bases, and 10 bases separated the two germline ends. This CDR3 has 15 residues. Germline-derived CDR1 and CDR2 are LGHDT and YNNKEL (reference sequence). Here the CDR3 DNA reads TGTGCCAGCAGCCAAGATTGGCAGAAGAATCAGCCCCAGCATTTT. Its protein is CASSQDWQKNQPQHF.

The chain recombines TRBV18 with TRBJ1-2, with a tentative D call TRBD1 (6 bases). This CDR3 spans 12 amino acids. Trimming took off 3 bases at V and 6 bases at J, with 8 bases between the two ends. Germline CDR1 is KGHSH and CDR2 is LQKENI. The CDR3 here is CASSPAGDGYTF. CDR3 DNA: TGTGCCAGCTCACCTGCAGGGGATGGCTACACCTTC.

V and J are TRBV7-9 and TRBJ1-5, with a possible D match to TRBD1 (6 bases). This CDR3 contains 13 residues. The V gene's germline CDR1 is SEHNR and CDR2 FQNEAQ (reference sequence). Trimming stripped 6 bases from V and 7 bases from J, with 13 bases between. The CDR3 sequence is CASSWETGQPQHF. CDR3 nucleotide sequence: TGTGCCAGCAGTTGGGAGACAGGCCAGCCCCAGCATTTT. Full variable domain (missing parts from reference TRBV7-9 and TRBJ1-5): DTGVSQNPRHKITKRGQNVTFRCDPISEHNRLYWYRQTLGQGPEFLTYFQNEAQLEKSRLLSDRFSAERPKGSFSTLEIQRTEQGDSAMYLCASSWETGQPQHFGDGTRLSIL.